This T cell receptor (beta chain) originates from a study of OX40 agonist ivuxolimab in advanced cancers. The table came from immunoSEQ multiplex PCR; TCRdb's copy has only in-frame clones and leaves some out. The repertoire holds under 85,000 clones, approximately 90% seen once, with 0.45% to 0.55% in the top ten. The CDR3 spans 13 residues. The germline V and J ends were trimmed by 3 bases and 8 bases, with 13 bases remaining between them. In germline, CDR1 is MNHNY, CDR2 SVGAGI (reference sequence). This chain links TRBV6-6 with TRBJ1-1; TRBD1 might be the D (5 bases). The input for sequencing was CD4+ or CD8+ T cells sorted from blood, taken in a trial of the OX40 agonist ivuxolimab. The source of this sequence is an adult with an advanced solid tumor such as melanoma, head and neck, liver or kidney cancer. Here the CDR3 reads CASSYSGVSEAFF. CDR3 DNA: TGTGCCAGCAGTTATTCGGGGGTATCAGAAGCTTTCTTT.